This TCR beta chain was recorded in a study of multiple sclerosis patients with progressive multifocal leukoencephalopathy. Study outcomes and limitations: Preferential TRBV-TRBJ pairings or common gene usage were not detected at PML. The findings' link to JC virus versus immunocompromise remained uncertain.

The V gene's germline CDR1 is MNHEY and CDR2 SVGAGI. The CDR3 sequence is 14 residues long. V lost 6 bases, J lost 0 bases, and 9 bases lay in between. Sequenced by immunoSEQ multiplex PCR; TCRdb stores in-frame clones only, minus some. The sample consists of fewer than 40,000 clones, 80% to 95% of them appearing once. Indicated time point: before natalizumab initiation. All PML patients were female, and all patients had earlier interferon beta. T0 refers to blood drawn before natalizumab was first infused. A note on this clone: As yet, its antigen is unknown.

The J gene is TRBJ1-3, the V gene TRBV6-5; unclear D gene. This receptor was identified in a man aged 30 to 45 with multiple sclerosis. Sequenced: PBMCs. The CDR3 region is CASSLLRSGNTIYF. The CDR3 DNA is TGTGCCAGCAGCCTACTCCGCTCTGGAAACACCATATATTTT.